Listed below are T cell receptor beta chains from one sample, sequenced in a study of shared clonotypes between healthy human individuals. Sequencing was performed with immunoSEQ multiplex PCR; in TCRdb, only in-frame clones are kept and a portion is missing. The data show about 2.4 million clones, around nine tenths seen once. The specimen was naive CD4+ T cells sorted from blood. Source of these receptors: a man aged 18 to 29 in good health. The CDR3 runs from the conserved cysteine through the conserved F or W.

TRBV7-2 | CASSLTAGGNEQFF
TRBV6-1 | CASTWGISQPQHF
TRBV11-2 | CASSLGLQETQYF
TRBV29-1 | CSIISGTGGVAYEQYF
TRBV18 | CASSPPGRTYEQYF
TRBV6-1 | CASSEVWGQPQHF
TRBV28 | CASSPPGPANEKLFF
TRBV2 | CASSMDIWGGEQYF
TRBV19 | CASNLGSLGGGNQPQHF
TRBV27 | CASSLAGAAEAFF
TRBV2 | CATNRGTEAFF
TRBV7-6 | CASSLDSHTYEQYF
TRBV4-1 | CASSTTPSYTGELFF
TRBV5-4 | CASSFGAGSSYEQYF
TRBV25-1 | CASSKTGPTSYEQYF
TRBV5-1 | CASSLEAPTNTEAFF
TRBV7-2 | CASSLGGLAGYEQYF
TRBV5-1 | CASSFAAGVIGELFF
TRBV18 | CASSPRSQDLSGNTIYF
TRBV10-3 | CAISSSYQETQYF
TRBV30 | CAGRPDRAWEQYF
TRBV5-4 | CASSGRGGSNTGELFF
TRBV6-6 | CASSTWTERTDTQYF
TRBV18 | CASSPMAGRPGELFF
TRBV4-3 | CASSHGGLNTGELFF
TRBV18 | CASSPSAGPAGNQPQHF
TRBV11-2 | CASSLRRENYGYTF
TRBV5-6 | CASSTSQGGQGTTGELFF
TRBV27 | CASSRRAGASEAFF
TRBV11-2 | CASSFIGGRGLGTEAFF
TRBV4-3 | CASSQQTSGVYNEQFF
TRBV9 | CASSVSGVGQPQHF
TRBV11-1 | CASSSYEGQETQYF
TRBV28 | CASTPGGGVREKLFF
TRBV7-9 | CASSLDIREQYF
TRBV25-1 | CASSTTGGGDTEAFF
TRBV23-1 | CASSLIRAFYEKLFF
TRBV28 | CASSFPEGPLNTEAFF
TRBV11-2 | CASSIRQGETQYF
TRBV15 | CATSRGLALGELFF
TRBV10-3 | CAISVYSGSYEQYF
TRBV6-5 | CASKETMNTEAFF